These 10 T cell receptor beta chains came from one sample sequenced in a study of shared clonotypes between healthy human individuals. Clones were read by immunoSEQ multiplex PCR, and TCRdb kept only the in-frame ones, dropping some. Among 2.3 million or so clones, roughly 93% were seen once, and the ten largest hold 0.39%. Sequencing was performed on naive CD4+ T cells from PBMCs. The subset was: CD45RA+ positively selected. The receptors originated from a man between 18 and 29 years old in good health. Some clones in this sample may be carry-over from other donors' samples.

The chain employs TRBV7-9 and TRBJ1-1; no clear D. Trimming took 2 bases from V and 5 from J, leaving 9 bases between them. This CDR3 is built from 13 residues. CDR1 and CDR2 from the germline V gene are SEHNR and FQNEAQ (reference sequence). CDR3 loop: CASSLPAVTEAFF. The CDR3 DNA follows: TGTGCCAGCAGCTTACCAGCGGTAACTGAAGCTTTCTTT.

V usage is TRBV5-4 and J usage is TRBJ2-4; 8 bases fit TRBD2. The CDR3 contains 13 residues. Germline CDR1 SGHNT, CDR2 YYREEE (reference sequence). J gave up 14 bases and V 3 bases, and 10 bases lay outside the gene matches. The CDR3 protein is CASSSGTSRKEYF. CDR3 DNA: TGTGCCAGCAGCTCGGGGACTAGTAGGAAGGAGTACTTC.

The chain is built from TRBV25-1 and TRBJ2-7, with D possibly being TRBD1 (5 bases). Germline CDR1 and CDR2: MGHDK and SYGVNS. The CDR3 extends over 14 amino acids. Deletions cut 6 bases from V and 3 bases from J, with 15 bases between. The CDR3 DNA sequence: TGTGCCAGCAGCCCAGGGCACCCAGGCTACGAGCAGTACTTC. As protein: CASSPGHPGYEQYF.

Only one count was recorded for this clone. The chain joins TRBV28 to TRBJ1-5; 7 bases align to TRBD1. Looked up from germline, CDR1 is MDHEN and CDR2 is SYDVKM. V gave up 6 bases and J gave up 2 bases; unmatched junction bases: 10. The CDR3 consists of 16 residues. The CDR3 loop is CASSYSTGRGNQPQHF. The CDR3 coding sequence is TGTGCCAGCAGCTACTCGACAGGGCGAGGCAATCAGCCCCAGCATTTT.

The chain links TRBV30 to TRBJ1-5; 10 positions agree with TRBD1. This CDR3 is built from 17 residues. Trimming cost V 3 bases and J 3 bases; bases outside gene matches: 11. CDR1 is GTSNPN and CDR2 is SVGIG in the germline V gene (reference sequence). In DNA form, the CDR3 reads TGTGCCTGGAGGCCCCCGTCCGGGACAGGGGTCAATCAGCCCCAGCATTTT. Protein product: CAWRPPSGTGVNQPQHF.

V usage is TRBV7-9 and J usage is TRBJ2-7; 7 bases match TRBD1. Germline CDR1 and CDR2: SEHNR and FQNEAQ (reference sequence). With V trimmed by 1 base and J by 7 bases, 10 bases remained unmatched. The CDR3 runs 15 residues. CDR3 residues: CASSLGTGLRGEQYF. The CDR3 DNA is TGTGCCAGCAGCTTAGGGACAGGCCTTAGAGGGGAGCAGTACTTC.

This chain connects TRBV7-8 to TRBJ2-7; 8 bases are shared with TRBD2. This CDR3 has 16 amino acids. CDR1 is SGHVS, CDR2 FQNEAQ, per germline. With 1 base clipped from V and 3 bases from J, the junction kept 8 bases outside the gene matches. CDR3 protein: CASSLGTGTRGYEQYF. CDR3 nucleotide sequence: TGTGCCAGCAGCTTAGGCACCGGGACTAGGGGCTACGAGCAGTACTTC.

This chain uses TRBV14 with TRBJ2-5; 7 bases match TRBD2. Trimming cost V 1 base and J 5 bases; bases outside gene matches: 13. The CDR3 is made up of 17 amino acids. Germline CDR1 SGHDN, CDR2 FVKESK. Here the CDR3 reads CASSQVTASGFQETQYF. The CDR3 DNA sequence: TGTGCCAGCAGCCAAGTAACGGCTAGCGGCTTCCAGGAGACCCAGTACTTC.

The chain carries TRBV5-4 and TRBJ1-2; D call uncertain. Trimming removed 4 bases at V and 5 bases at J, with 21 bases between. CDR1 and CDR2 from the germline V gene are SGHNT and YYREEE (reference sequence). This CDR3 is built from 16 residues. CDR3 protein: CASSGLGPLNSYGYTF. CDR3 DNA sequence: TGTGCCAGCAGCGGCCTCGGGCCACTGAACTCTTATGGCTACACCTTC.

The chain carries TRBV7-3 and TRBJ2-1, with 8 bases that match TRBD2. CDR3 length equals 16 residues. Germline-derived CDR1 and CDR2 are SGHTA and FQGTGA. J lost 13 bases, V lost 2 bases, and 16 bases had no gene match. CDR3 sequence: CASSLGEGLAPLEQFF. The DNA of the CDR3 is TGTGCCAGCAGCTTAGGTGAAGGACTAGCCCCTTTGGAACAGTTCTTC.